The TCR beta chain described here comes from a study of cytomegalovirus exposure and HLA in healthy donors. The overall study: For the roughly 390 genotyped donors, 80% to 90% fell within the Caucasian-associated ancestry cluster.

Trimming removed 4 bases from V and 6 bases from J, with 11 bases in between. Germline values: CDR1 SGDLS, CDR2 YYNGEE. This CDR3 is built from 13 residues. Primers: 60 Vbeta forward and 13 Jbeta reverse. Method: immunoSEQ multiplex PCR; TCRdb's copy keeps in-frame clones and lacks some. The sample consists of 150,000 to 200,000 clones, 55% to 70% of them appearing once. In its sample, this clone was seen a few times. Its antigen remains unidentified. Study outcomes and limitations: Sequencing artifact likely explains a cluster of highly shared sequence variants.

The sequence derives from a woman aged 40-49 years in good health and CMV-seropositive. The sequenced material came from PBMCs. The rearrangement uses TRBV9 and TRBJ2-1; tentative D call: TRBD2 (6 bases). The CDR3 DNA is TGTGCCAGCAGCTCGGGACTCCCCAATGAGCAGTTCTTC. This encodes CASSSGLPNEQFF.